This T cell receptor (beta chain) was obtained from a study of T cells in Graves' hyperthyroidism and ophthalmopathy. Germline-derived CDR1 and CDR2 are MNHEY and SVGAGI. Trimming removed 5 bases at V and 6 bases at J, with 19 bases between. This CDR3 contains 15 residues. RNA transcripts were the template for amplifying TCR beta CDR3 regions. The HTBI primer set drove a first-round RT-PCR of the TCR CDR3. TCRdb reanalysed the multiplex PCR reads using MiXCR and keeps one entry per CDR3 protein. Among hundreds of thousands of distinct CDR3 sequences listed, 11% to 15% were seen once. Sequencing input: blood. The clonotype comes from a woman younger than 30 with Graves' hyperthyroidism. The chain uses TRBV6-5 and TRBJ1-1; no firm D call. CDR3 residues: CASSLTGRALSEAFF. CDR3 in DNA: TGTGCCAGCAGTCTTACCGGCCGAGCGTTATCTGAAGCTTTCTTT.